One and the same sample provided the 15 T cell receptor beta chains below, sequenced in a study of early T cells in non-severe SARS-CoV-2 infection (dated by TCRdb to the early 2020s). The library came from 5' RACE. TCRdb records NextSeq 500 as the sequencer. TCRdb handled the public reads itself, with Q25 trimming in fastp and clone calling in MiXCR, and kept productive beta chains. Entries that share a CDR3 protein sequence are merged under the most common genes and DNA. This sample is represented by 55,000 or so distinct CDR3 sequences; under 8% of them were singletons. Together, the top ten hold 5.8% of the sample. The source was whole blood, collected at baseline. These receptors were collected from an adult who was a healthcare worker with PCR-confirmed SARS-CoV-2 infection or an uninfected control (not recorded which).

V gene TRBV4-2 combines with J gene TRBJ1-5, with unresolved D. V lost 1 base and J 4 bases, leaving 11 bases between the germline ends. CDR1 and CDR2 from the germline V gene are LGHNA and YNFKEQ. This CDR3 has 15 residues. The CDR3 loop is CASSQASGNNQPQHF. The CDR3 nucleotides read TGTGCCAGCAGCCAAGCATCGGGTAATAATCAGCCCCAGCATTTT.

About this clonotype itself: A single base separates this from a much larger clone, so it may be a read error. The V gene is TRBV4-2, the J gene TRBJ1-4, with D maybe TRBD1 (6 bases). The length of the CDR3 is 16 residues. Germline CDR1 and CDR2: LGHNA and YNFKEQ. The CDR3 reads CVSSQGTVATNEKLFF. The CDR3 DNA follows: TGTGTCAGCAGCCAGGGGACCGTTGCAACTAATGAAAAACTGTTTTTT.

The table lists this clonotype with many counts. The rearrangement links TRBV7-2 to TRBJ2-3; D is possibly TRBD2 (6 bases). V gave up 3 bases and J gave up 2 bases, with 15 bases separating them. Germline V gives CDR1 SGHTA, CDR2 FQGNSA. The CDR3 runs to 16 residues. Here the CDR3 reads CASSFRRGSLTDTQYF. The CDR3 DNA reads TGTGCCAGCAGCTTTAGGCGGGGCTCCCTCACAGATACGCAGTATTTT.

This clonotype was counted at least ten times. J is TRBJ1-3 and V is TRBV5-1, with 8 bases that match TRBD1. J gave up 0 bases and V 4 bases, and 12 bases lay outside the gene matches. The length of the CDR3 is 18 residues. CDR1 and CDR2 from the germline V gene are SGHRS and YFSETQ. The chain's CDR3 is CASSGHPGTGISGNTIYF. CDR3 DNA sequence: TGCGCCAGCAGCGGTCACCCCGGGACAGGCATCTCTGGAAACACCATATATTTT.

This clonotype was counted a few times. The V gene is TRBV10-3, the J gene TRBJ1-1; the match to TRBD1 covers 8 bases. V shed 5 bases, J shed 3 bases, and the junction held 5 bases outside the gene matches. CDR3 size: 14 residues. Germline V gene lookup returns CDR1 ENHRY and CDR2 SYGVKD. The CDR3 sequence: CAISPGQEYTEAFF. CDR3 bases: TGTGCCATCAGTCCGGGACAGGAGTACACTGAAGCTTTCTTT.

This clonotype was seen a handful of times. The chain joins TRBV20-1 to TRBJ2-3; D not certain. V lost 5 bases to trimming and J lost 2 bases, with 17 bases between them. CDR3 length: 15 residues. Germline V CDR1 and CDR2: DFQATT, SNEGSKA (reference sequence). The CDR3 DNA reads TGCAGTGCTGAGGCTGATGAAAGGCCCACAGATACGCAGTATTTT. Translation gives CSAEADERPTDTQYF.

Ten or more counts support this clonotype. This chain connects TRBV27 to TRBJ2-5; D might be TRBD2 (5 bases). The V gene's germline CDR1 is MNHEY and CDR2 SMNVEV (reference sequence). CDR3 length: 16 amino acids. V was clipped by 0 bases and J by 3 bases, with 14 bases between them. The CDR3 protein is CASSLSNFRRKETQYF. The DNA for the CDR3 is TGTGCCAGCAGTTTATCGAACTTTCGGAGGAAAGAGACCCAGTACTTC.

This clonotype was seen ten or more times. V gene TRBV20-1 combines with J gene TRBJ2-7, with D perhaps TRBD1 (6 bases). The CDR3 covers 15 residues. Germline CDR1 reads DFQATT; CDR2 reads SNEGSKA (reference sequence). Between the trimmed V and J ends, which lost 1 base and 3 bases, there was a span of 16 bases. The CDR3 loop reads CSARATTGFGYEQYF. The CDR3, as DNA: TGCAGTGCTAGAGCCACTACAGGGTTCGGCTACGAGCAGTACTTC.

This clonotype has more than one count but fewer than ten. The chain joins TRBV20-1 to TRBJ2-7, with 8 bases aligning to TRBD1. The germline V gene encodes CDR1 DFQATT and CDR2 SNEGSKA (reference sequence). CDR3 size: 16 residues. V shed 3 bases and J 4 bases; nucleotides not matched to a gene: 14. In DNA form, the CDR3 reads TGCAGTGCTAGGCCAGAGGTTGCTAGGACAGGGTACGAGCAGTACTTC. Translation gives CSARPEVARTGYEQYF.

This clonotype was seen repeatedly, ten times or more. The rearrangement links TRBV23-1 to TRBJ1-5, with TRBD1 as a possible D gene (6 bases). Being an ORF, TRBV23-1 has a function that is uncertain. The CDR3 has 15 amino acids. Trimming removed 2 bases at V and 3 bases at J, with 11 bases between. DNA for the CDR3: TGCGCCAGCAGTCAACGGACAGTTCACAATCAGCCCCAGCATTTT. It translates to CASSQRTVHNQPQHF.

This clonotype has a count of ten or more. V is TRBV12-3 or TRBV12-4 and J is TRBJ1-5; no clear D. There are 14 residues in the CDR3. V lost 7 bases to trimming and J lost 4 bases, with 14 bases between them. The CDR3 here is CASTKVAPNQPQHF. For the CDR3, the DNA is TGTGCCAGCACCAAAGTGGCTCCGAATCAGCCCCAGCATTTT.

This clonotype was detected many times. The V gene is TRBV13, the J gene TRBJ2-2, with 7 nucleotides matching TRBD1. The CDR3 contains 15 residues. V lost 3 bases and J lost 7; bases outside the gene matches: 8. Germline lookup yields CDR1 PRHDT and CDR2 FYEKMQ (reference sequence). The CDR3 sequence: CASSFQTGWNGELFF. The DNA of the CDR3 is TGTGCCAGCAGCTTCCAGACAGGGTGGAACGGGGAGCTGTTTTTT.

This clonotype was seen ten or more times. The rearrangement links TRBV2 to TRBJ1-5; D possibly corresponds to TRBD1 (5 bases). This CDR3 contains 12 residues. Germline V gives CDR1 SNHLY, CDR2 FYNNEI. V was cut by 6 bases and J by 3 bases, with 6 bases left in between. CDR3 region: CASSRDNQPQHF. CDR3 nucleotide sequence: TGTGCCAGCAGCAGGGACAATCAGCCCCAGCATTTT.

This clonotype came up a few times. The chain uses TRBV3-1 and TRBJ1-3; 7 bases match TRBD1. With 3 bases clipped from V and 0 bases from J, the junction kept 5 bases outside the gene matches. CDR3 length: 16 amino acids. Looked up from germline, CDR1 is LGHDT and CDR2 is YNNKEL (reference sequence). In DNA form, the CDR3 reads TGTGCCAGCAGCCAGATGGGGACAGTCTCTGGAAACACCATATATTTT. Translated: CASSQMGTVSGNTIYF.

The chain joins TRBV10-2 to TRBJ1-6; D is perhaps TRBD1 (6 bases). Germline CDR1 and CDR2: WSHSY and SAAADI. V lost 2 bases to trimming and J lost 10 bases, with 15 bases between them. This CDR3 has 15 amino acids. CDR3 nucleotide sequence: TGCGCCAGCAGTGAGAACAGGGCATTTTACTCACCCCTCCACTTT. Protein: CASSENRAFYSPLHF.